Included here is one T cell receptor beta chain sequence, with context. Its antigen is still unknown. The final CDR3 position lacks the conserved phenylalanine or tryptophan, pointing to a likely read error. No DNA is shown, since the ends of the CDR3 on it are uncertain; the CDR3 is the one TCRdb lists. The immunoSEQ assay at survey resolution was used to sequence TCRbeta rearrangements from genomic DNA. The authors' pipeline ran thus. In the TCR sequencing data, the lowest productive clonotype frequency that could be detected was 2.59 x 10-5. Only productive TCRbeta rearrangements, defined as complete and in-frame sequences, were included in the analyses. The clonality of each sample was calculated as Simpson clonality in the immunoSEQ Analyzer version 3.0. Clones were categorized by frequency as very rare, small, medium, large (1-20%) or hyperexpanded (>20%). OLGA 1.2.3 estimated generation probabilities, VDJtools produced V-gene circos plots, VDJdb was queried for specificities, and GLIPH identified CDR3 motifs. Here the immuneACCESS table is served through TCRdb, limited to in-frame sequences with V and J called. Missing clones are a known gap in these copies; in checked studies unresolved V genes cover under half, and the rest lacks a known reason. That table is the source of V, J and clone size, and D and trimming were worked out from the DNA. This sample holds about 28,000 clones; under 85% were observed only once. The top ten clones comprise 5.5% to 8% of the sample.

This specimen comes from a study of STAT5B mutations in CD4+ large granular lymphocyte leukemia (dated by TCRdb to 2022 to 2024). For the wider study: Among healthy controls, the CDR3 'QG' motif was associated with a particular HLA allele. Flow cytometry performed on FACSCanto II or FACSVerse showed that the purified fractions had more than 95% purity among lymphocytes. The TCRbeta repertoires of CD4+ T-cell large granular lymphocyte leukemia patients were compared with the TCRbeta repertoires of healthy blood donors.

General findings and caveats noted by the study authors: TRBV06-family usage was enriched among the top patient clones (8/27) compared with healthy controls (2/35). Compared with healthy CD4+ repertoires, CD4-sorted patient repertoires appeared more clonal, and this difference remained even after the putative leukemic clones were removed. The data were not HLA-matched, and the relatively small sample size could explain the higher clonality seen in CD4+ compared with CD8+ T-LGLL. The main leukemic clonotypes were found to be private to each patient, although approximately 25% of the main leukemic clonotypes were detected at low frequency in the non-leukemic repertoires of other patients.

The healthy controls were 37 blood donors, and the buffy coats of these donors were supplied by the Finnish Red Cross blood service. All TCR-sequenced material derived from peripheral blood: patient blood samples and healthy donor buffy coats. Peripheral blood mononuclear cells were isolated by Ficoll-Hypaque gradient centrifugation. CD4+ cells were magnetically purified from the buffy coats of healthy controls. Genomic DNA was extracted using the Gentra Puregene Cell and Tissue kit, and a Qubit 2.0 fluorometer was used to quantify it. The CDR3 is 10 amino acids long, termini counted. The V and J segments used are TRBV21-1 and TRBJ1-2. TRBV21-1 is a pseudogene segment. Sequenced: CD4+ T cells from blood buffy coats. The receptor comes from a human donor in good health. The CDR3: CASSKENRIV.